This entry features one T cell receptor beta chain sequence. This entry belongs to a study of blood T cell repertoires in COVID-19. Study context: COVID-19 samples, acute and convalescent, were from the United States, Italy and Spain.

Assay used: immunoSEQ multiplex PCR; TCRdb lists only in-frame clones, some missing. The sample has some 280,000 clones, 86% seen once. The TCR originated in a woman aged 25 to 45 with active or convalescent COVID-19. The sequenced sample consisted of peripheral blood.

The CDR3 loop reads CASSVESGQGTDTQYF. CDR3 sequence (DNA): TGTGCCAGCAGCGTAGAGAGCGGGCAGGGCACAGATACGCAGTATTTT. The chain recombines TRBV9 with TRBJ2-3; D possibly corresponds to TRBD2 (6 bases). Germline V gene sequence: CDR1 SGDLS, CDR2 YYNGEE. This CDR3 region has 16 residues. Trimming stripped 0 bases from V and 1 base from J, with 12 bases between.